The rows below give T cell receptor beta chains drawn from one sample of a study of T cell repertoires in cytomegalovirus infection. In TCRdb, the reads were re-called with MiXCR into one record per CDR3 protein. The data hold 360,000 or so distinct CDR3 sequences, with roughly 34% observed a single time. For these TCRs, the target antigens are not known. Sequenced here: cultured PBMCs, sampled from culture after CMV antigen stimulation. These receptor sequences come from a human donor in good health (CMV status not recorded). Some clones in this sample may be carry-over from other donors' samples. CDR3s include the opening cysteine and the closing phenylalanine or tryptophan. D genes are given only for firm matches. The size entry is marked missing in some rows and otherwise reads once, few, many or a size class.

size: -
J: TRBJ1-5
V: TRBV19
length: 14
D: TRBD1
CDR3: CASGDRGDNQPQHF
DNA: TGTGCCAGTGGGGACAGGGGGGACAATCAGCCCCAGCATTTT

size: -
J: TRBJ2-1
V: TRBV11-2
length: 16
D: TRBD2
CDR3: CASSPEGTSGHNEQFF
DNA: TGTGCCAGCAGCCCGGAGGGTACTAGCGGGCACAATGAGCAGTTCTTC

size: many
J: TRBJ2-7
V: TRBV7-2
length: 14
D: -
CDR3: CASSSSKGNNEQYF
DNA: TGTGCCAGCAGCTCCTCGAAGGGAAACAACGAGCAGTACTTC

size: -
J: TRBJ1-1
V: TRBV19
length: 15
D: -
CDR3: CASRRNRVANTEAFF
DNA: TGTGCCAGTAGAAGAAACCGGGTCGCGAACACTGAAGCTTTCTTT

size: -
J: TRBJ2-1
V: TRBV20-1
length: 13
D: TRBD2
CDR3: CSTPGTSGNEQFF
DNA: TGCAGCACCCCCGGGACTAGCGGCAATGAGCAGTTCTTC

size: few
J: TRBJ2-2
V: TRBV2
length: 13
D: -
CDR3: CASSVLVPGELFF
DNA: TGTGCCAGCAGTGTCCTCGTTCCCGGGGAGCTGTTTTTT

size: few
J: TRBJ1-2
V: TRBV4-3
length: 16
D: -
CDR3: CASSHKGGTLNYGYTF
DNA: TGCGCCAGCAGCCATAAGGGGGGGACTCTTAACTATGGCTACACCTTC

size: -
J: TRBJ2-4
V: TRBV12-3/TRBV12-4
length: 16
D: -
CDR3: CASSPRNYDRENIQYF
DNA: TGTGCCAGCAGTCCGAGGAATTACGACAGAGAAAACATTCAGTACTTC

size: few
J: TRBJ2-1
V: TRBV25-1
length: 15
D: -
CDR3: CASSAPGRSYNEQFF
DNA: TGTGCCAGCAGTGCCCCGGGACGCTCCTACAATGAGCAGTTCTTC

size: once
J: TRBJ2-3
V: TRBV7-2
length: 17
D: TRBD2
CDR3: CASSLVASGSSTDTQYF
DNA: TGTGCCAGCAGCTTAGTGGCTAGCGGGAGTTCCACAGATACGCAGTATTTT

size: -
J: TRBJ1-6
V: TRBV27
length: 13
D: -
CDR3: CASSSGTDSPLHF
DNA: TGTGCCAGCAGTTCGGGGACGGATTCACCCCTCCACTTT

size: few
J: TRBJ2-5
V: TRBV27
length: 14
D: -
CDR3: CASSLGWRQETQYF
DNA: TGTGCCAGCAGTTTGGGTTGGCGGCAAGAGACCCAGTACTTC

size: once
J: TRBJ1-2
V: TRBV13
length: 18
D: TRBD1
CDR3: CASSSYGADGTEIRGYTF
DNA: TGTGCCAGCAGCTCTTATGGGGCCGACGGGACAGAGATTCGTGGCTACACCTTC

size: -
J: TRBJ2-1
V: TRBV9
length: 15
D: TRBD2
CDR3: CASSVEAGGPDEQFF
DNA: TGTGCCAGCAGCGTAGAGGCGGGAGGGCCGGATGAGCAGTTCTTC

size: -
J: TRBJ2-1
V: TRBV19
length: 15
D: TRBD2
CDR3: CASSTSGLAGPEQFF
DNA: TGTGCCAGTAGTACCTCGGGACTAGCGGGGCCTGAGCAGTTCTTC

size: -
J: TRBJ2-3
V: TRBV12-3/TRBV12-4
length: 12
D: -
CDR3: CASSFVPYAQYF
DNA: TGTGCCAGCAGTTTCGTGCCCTACGCGCAGTATTTT

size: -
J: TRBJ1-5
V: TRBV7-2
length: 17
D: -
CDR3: CASSSLGAGMGNQPQHF
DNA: TGTGCCAGCAGCTCCCTCGGGGCAGGGATGGGCAATCAGCCCCAGCATTTT

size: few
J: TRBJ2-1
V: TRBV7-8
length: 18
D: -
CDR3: CASSLVRGSGSWHNEQFF
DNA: TGTGCCAGCAGCTTAGTTCGCGGTTCCGGGTCTTGGCACAATGAGCAGTTCTTC

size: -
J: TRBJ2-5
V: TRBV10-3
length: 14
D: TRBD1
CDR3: CAIRPGQIQETQYF
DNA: TGTGCCATCAGGCCGGGACAGATACAAGAGACCCAGTACTTC

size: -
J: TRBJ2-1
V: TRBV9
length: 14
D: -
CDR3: CASSVVSTVSEQFF
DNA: TGTGCCAGCAGCGTAGTGAGTACGGTGAGTGAGCAGTTCTTC

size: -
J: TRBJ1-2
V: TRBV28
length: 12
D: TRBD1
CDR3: CASNKGADGYTF
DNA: TGTGCCAGCAATAAGGGGGCCGACGGCTACACCTTC

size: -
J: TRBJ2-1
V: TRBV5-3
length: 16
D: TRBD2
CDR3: CASSLSGRARVYEQFF
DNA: TGTGCCAGCAGCTTGTCCGGGAGGGCCAGAGTTTATGAGCAGTTCTTC